The clone carrying this TCR beta chain was observed at least ten times. Its cognate antigen is unknown. These data come from a study of CD8+CD57+ T cells in acquired aplastic anemia. CD8+CD57+ cell expansion, shown by flow cytometry, had occurred in the patients selected for sequencing. This CDR3 spans 13 amino acids. Per the germline V gene, CDR1 is SGHTA and CDR2 is FQGTGA. The V gene lost 3 bases and the J gene lost 1 base, with 6 bases spanning the gap. The template for TCR beta VDJ and CDR3 sequence profiling was genomic DNA. TCRdb reprocessed the reads with MiXCR, giving one entry per CDR3 protein. Of some 200,000 distinct CDR3 sequences listed, roughly 53% are singletons. The study, taken as a whole, reports: Controls did not differ significantly from patients in CD8+ Simpson's diversity.

This sequence joins TRBV7-3 and TRBJ1-1; D ambiguous. Sequenced sample: sorted CD4+, CD8+, or CD8+CD57+ T cells (not recorded which) from PBMCs. This TCR was recovered from a human donor with aplastic anemia. Here the CDR3 reads CASSLDANTEAFF. CDR3 nucleotide sequence: TGTGCCAGCAGCTTGGATGCGAACACTGAAGCTTTCTTT.